One and the same sample provided the 13 T cell receptor beta chains below, sequenced in a study of blood T cell repertoires in COVID-19. The repertoire was sequenced with immunoSEQ multiplex PCR; TCRdb's copy has only in-frame clones and lacks some. The data hold fewer than 45,000 clones, with roughly three quarters observed a single time. The sequencing sample was made of peripheral blood. These receptors were obtained from a man in his sixties or seventies with acute or convalescent COVID-19.

CDR3 loop: CASSQDWGRESYNEQFF. CDR3 DNA sequence: TGCGCCAGCAGCCAAGACTGGGGGCGGGAGTCCTACAATGAGCAGTTCTTC. The V gene is TRBV4-3, the J gene TRBJ2-1; D is perhaps TRBD2 (7 bases). The CDR3 contains 17 residues. Germline V gene lookup returns CDR1 LGHNA and CDR2 YSLEER. Trimming took 0 bases from V and 1 from J, leaving 13 bases between them.

The rearrangement links TRBV13 to TRBJ1-4; D gene ambiguous. Germline V CDR1 and CDR2: PRHDT, FYEKMQ (reference sequence). The germline V and J ends were trimmed by 5 bases and 5 bases, with 18 bases remaining between them. This CDR3 is 16 amino acids long. In DNA form, the CDR3 reads TGTGCCAGCAGCACGGGATCAGGCTACCTGAATGAAAAACTGTTTTTT. Translated, it gives CASSTGSGYLNEKLFF.

The chain couples TRBV28 to TRBJ2-5, with D possibly TRBD1 on 7 matching bases. The CDR3 spans 16 residues. The germline V gene encodes CDR1 MDHEN and CDR2 SYDVKM. Trimming took off 3 bases at V and 4 bases at J, with 18 bases between the two ends. CDR3 bases: TGTGCCAGCAGTTTTATAATAAGACAGGGAGGAGAGACCCAGTACTTC. Translating gives CASSFIIRQGGETQYF.

V and J are TRBV4-3 and TRBJ1-2, with 9 nucleotides matching TRBD1. After removal of 0 bases from V and 8 bases from J, the junction contained 4 bases not matched to a gene. The CDR3 spans 14 residues. Per the germline V gene, CDR1 is LGHNA and CDR2 is YSLEER. DNA for the CDR3: TGCGCCAGCAGCCAAGAGGGGACAGGGACCGGCTACACCTTC. It specifies CASSQEGTGTGYTF.

This rearrangement joins TRBV6-5 to TRBJ1-2, with D perhaps matching TRBD1 (5 bases). Germline CDR1 and CDR2: MNHEY and SVGAGI. Trimming cost V 4 bases and J 1 base, with 7 bases left between them. There are 13 residues in the CDR3. CDR3 nucleotide sequence: TGTGCCAGCAGTTTAGGGGTTAACTATGGCTACACCTTC. Its protein is CASSLGVNYGYTF.

The rearrangement joins TRBV5-1 to TRBJ2-2; 8 positions agree with TRBD1. After removal of 2 bases from V and 2 bases from J, the junction contained 2 bases not matched to a gene. The CDR3 has 15 residues. Germline CDR1 is SGHRS and CDR2 is YFSETQ. CDR3 nucleotide sequence: TGCGCCAGCAGCTTAGGGACAGGCAACACCGGGGAGCTGTTTTTT. Translated: CASSLGTGNTGELFF.

This chain connects TRBV30 to TRBJ2-7, with 8 bases identical to TRBD1. The CDR3 has 14 amino acids. J was trimmed by 6 bases and V by 0 bases; bases with no gene match: 7. Germline V gene lookup returns CDR1 GTSNPN and CDR2 SVGIG (reference sequence). Here the CDR3 reads CAWSVSRGQREQYF. The CDR3 DNA reads as TGTGCCTGGAGTGTAAGCAGGGGGCAGCGCGAGCAGTACTTC.

The V gene is TRBV6-5, the J gene TRBJ2-2, with 8 nucleotides matching TRBD1. This CDR3 contains 15 residues. The V gene's germline CDR1 is MNHEY and CDR2 SVGAGI. The J segment lost 4 bases and the V segment lost 4 bases, leaving 5 bases of the junction unmatched. This CDR3 reads CASSLTGAGTGELFF. CDR3 DNA sequence: TGTGCCAGCAGTTTGACAGGGGCGGGCACCGGGGAGCTGTTTTTT.

This sequence joins TRBV12-3 or TRBV12-4 and TRBJ1-5, with unresolved D. This CDR3 is built from 12 residues. The V and J ends lost 3 bases and 4 bases respectively, with 4 bases between them. CDR3 nucleotides: TGTGCCAGCAGTTTCTCTAATCAGCCCCAGCATTTT. Residues: CASSFSNQPQHF.

The chain carries TRBV14 and TRBJ1-2; D may be TRBD1 (5 bases). With 6 bases removed from V and 2 bases from J, the gap between germline ends came to 16 bases. CDR1 is SGHDN and CDR2 is FVKESK in the germline V gene. This CDR3 region has 15 residues. Here the CDR3 reads CASSQTTGGNYGYTF. In nucleotides, the CDR3 is TGTGCCAGCAGTCAGACTACGGGGGGAAACTATGGCTACACCTTC.

The gene calls are TRBV5-1 and TRBJ2-7, with D perhaps matching TRBD2 (6 bases). With 4 bases removed from V and 2 bases from J, the gap between germline ends came to 16 bases. CDR3 length equals 15 residues. Germline V gene sequence: CDR1 SGHRS, CDR2 YFSETQ. CDR3 DNA: TGCGCCAGCAGCCCCCTCGGAGGGAGGACCTACGAGCAGTACTTC. Protein product: CASSPLGGRTYEQYF.

The V gene is TRBV19, the J gene TRBJ2-7; 8 positions agree with TRBD2. V gave up 6 bases and J gave up 2 bases; unmatched junction bases: 6. Per germline, CDR1 LNHDA and CDR2 SQIVND (reference sequence). This CDR3 spans 14 amino acids. The CDR3 nucleotides are TGTGCCAGTAGCGCGGGGGGCCACCCCTACGAGCAGTACTTC. It encodes CASSAGGHPYEQYF.

The chain combines TRBV6-1 with TRBJ2-7; maybe TRBD1 (6 bases). Germline CDR1 reads MNHNS; CDR2 reads SASEGT. The V gene lost 5 bases and the J gene lost 12 bases, with 20 bases spanning the gap. CDR3 length: 13 amino acids. The CDR3 DNA follows: TGTGCCAGCAGTCCAGGGGATAGAAAGACGCTGTACTTC. Its translation is CASSPGDRKTLYF.